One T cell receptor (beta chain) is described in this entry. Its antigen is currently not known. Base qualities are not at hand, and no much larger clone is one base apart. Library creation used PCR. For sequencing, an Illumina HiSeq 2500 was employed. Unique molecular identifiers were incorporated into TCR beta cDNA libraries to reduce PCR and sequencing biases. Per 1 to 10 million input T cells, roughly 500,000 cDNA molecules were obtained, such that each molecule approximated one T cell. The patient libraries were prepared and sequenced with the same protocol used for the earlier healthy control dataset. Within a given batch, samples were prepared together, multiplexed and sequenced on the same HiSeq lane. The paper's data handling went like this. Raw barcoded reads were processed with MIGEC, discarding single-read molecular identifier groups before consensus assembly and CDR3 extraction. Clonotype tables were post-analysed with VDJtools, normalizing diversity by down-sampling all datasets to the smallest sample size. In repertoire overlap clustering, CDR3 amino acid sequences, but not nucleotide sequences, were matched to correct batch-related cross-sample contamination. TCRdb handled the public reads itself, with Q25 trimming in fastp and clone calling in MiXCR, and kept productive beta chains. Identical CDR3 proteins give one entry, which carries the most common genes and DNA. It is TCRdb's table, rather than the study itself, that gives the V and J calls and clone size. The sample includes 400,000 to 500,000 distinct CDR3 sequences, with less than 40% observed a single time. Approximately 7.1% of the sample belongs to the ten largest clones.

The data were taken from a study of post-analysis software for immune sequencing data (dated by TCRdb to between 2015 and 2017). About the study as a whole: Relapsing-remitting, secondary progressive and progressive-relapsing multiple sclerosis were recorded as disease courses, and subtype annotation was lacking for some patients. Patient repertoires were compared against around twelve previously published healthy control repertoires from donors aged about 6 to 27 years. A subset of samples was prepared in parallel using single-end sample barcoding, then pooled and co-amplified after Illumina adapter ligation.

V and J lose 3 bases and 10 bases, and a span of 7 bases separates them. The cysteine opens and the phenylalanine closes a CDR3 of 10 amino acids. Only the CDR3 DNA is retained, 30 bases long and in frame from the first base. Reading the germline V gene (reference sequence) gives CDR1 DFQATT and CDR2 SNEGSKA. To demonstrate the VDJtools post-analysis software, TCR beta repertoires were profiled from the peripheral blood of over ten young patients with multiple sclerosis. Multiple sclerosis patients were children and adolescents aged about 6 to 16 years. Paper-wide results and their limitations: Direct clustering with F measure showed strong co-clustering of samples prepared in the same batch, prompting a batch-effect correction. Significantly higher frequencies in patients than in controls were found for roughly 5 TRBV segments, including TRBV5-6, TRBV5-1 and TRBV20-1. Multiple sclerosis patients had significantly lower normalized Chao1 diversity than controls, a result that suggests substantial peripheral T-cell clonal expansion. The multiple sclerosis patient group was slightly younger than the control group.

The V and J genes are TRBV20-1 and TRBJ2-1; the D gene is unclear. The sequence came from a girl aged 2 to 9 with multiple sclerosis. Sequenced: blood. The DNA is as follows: TGCAGTGCTAGCCACCTCGAGCAGTTCTTC. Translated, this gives CSASHLEQFF.